The entry below gives a single T cell receptor beta chain sequence along with its context. The CDR3 has 17 residues. In germline, CDR1 is SGHTA, CDR2 FQGNSA. V was shortened by 1 base and J by 5 bases, with 19 bases between the two germline ends. This specimen comes from a study of blood T cell repertoires in COVID-19. Study-wide context: T cells, B-cell-depleted T cells, or PBMCs supplied cDNA or gDNA.

Authors' analysis steps: Estimated nucleated cell counts came from reference gene primer amplification. Libraries were prepared by immunoSEQ multiplex PCR; TCRdb keeps only in-frame clonotypes and omits some of them. V and J calls and clone size are copied from that table; D and trimming were computed from the DNA. The sample records about 170,000 clones, around 89% being singletons. The chain uses TRBV7-2 and TRBJ2-3, with D possibly TRBD2 on 5 matching bases. This receptor was taken from a man aged 45-65 years who had recovered from COVID-19. Sequenced sample: peripheral blood. The DNA of the CDR3 is TGTGCCAGCAGCTTAGAGAGGGCGGGTGGAGGTAGAGATACGCAGTATTTT. This translates into CASSLERAGGGRDTQYF.